This T cell receptor (beta chain) was sequenced in a study of blood T cell repertoires in COVID-19. Germline CDR1 is SNHLY and CDR2 is FYNNEI. The CDR3 contains 11 residues. The V end was cut by 8 bases, the J end by 6 bases, with 8 bases between. Profiling relied on immunoSEQ multiplex PCR, and the TCRdb table lists in-frame clones only, not all of them. The sample consists of 150,000 to 250,000 clones, roughly 83% of them appearing once. What was sequenced was peripheral blood. The origin of this receptor is a woman in her forties with COVID-19, enrolled during active disease. The chain employs TRBV2 and TRBJ2-1, with D maybe TRBD2 (6 bases). Here the CDR3 DNA reads TGTGCCAGCGGGAGGCTCAATGAGCAGTTCTTC. Protein sequence: CASGRLNEQFF.